This is a list of T cell receptor beta chains from one sample in a study of blood T cell repertoires in COVID-19. TCRdb's copy holds only in-frame clones and misses some; the assay was immunoSEQ multiplex PCR. The sample has more than 150,000 clones, nearly 80% seen once. Sequencing used peripheral blood. These receptors all stem from a woman of 80 years or more with acute or convalescent COVID-19. The CDR3 runs from the conserved cysteine through the conserved F or W. The order of the fields is J gene, V gene, clone size, D gene, CDR3 protein, CDR3 DNA. D genes are given only for firm matches. Not all rows give a size; the values are once, few, many and, for expanded clones, a class.

TRBJ1-6,TRBV9,NA,NA,CASSVGRDNSPLHF,TGTGCCAGCAGCGTCGGCAGGGATAATTCACCCCTCCACTTT
TRBJ1-3,TRBV11-3,many,NA,CASSLGCRGNTIYF,TGTGCCAGCAGCTTAGGGTGCAGGGGAAACACCATATATTTT
TRBJ1-4,TRBV4-1,NA,NA,CASSQGEGVINEKLFF,TGCGCCAGCAGCCAGGGCGAGGGGGTCATTAATGAAAAACTGTTTTTT
TRBJ1-5,TRBV18,NA,NA,CASSPGARPNQPQHF,TGTGCCAGCTCACCGGGGGCCAGGCCCAATCAGCCCCAGCATTTT
TRBJ1-4,TRBV6-5,NA,TRBD1,CASRRTTGGNEKLFF,TGTGCCAGCAGACGGACGACAGGGGGCAATGAAAAACTGTTTTTT
TRBJ1-2,TRBV29-1,NA,TRBD1,CSGGTGVHTF,TGCAGCGGGGGGACAGGCGTTCACACCTTC
TRBJ2-5,TRBV28,NA,TRBD2,CASSGGARAYQETQYF,TGTGCCAGCAGCGGGGGGGCCAGGGCGTACCAAGAGACCCAGTACTTC
TRBJ2-6,TRBV11-2,NA,NA,CASLFSGANVLTF,TGTGCCAGCCTATTTTCTGGGGCCAACGTCCTGACTTTC
TRBJ2-6,TRBV30,NA,NA,CAWSPVYSGANVLTF,TGTGCCTGGAGTCCTGTCTACTCTGGGGCCAACGTCCTGACTTTC
TRBJ2-5,TRBV18,NA,NA,CASSPSGAGETQYF,TGTGCCAGCTCACCATCCGGGGCGGGGGAGACCCAGTACTTC
TRBJ1-5,TRBV11-2,NA,TRBD1,CASSGEGAKRNQPQHF,TGTGCCAGCAGCGGCGAGGGGGCAAAAAGGAATCAGCCCCAGCATTTT
TRBJ2-3,TRBV6-6,NA,NA,CASTPYGGTDTQYF,TGTGCCAGCACCCCCTATGGAGGCACAGATACGCAGTATTTT
TRBJ2-1,TRBV5-4,once,NA,CASSSRLQGNEQFF,TGTGCCAGCAGCTCTCGTCTCCAGGGGAATGAGCAGTTCTTC
TRBJ1-2,TRBV6-5,NA,TRBD1,CASSFPGQENYGYTF,TGTGCCAGCAGTTTCCCGGGACAGGAGAACTATGGCTACACCTTC
TRBJ2-7,TRBV5-1,NA,TRBD1,CASSREQGGYEQYF,TGCGCCAGCAGCCGGGAACAGGGGGGCTACGAGCAGTACTTC
TRBJ2-3,TRBV9,NA,NA,CASSPKSGTDTQYF,TGTGCCAGCAGCCCCAAATCCGGGACAGATACGCAGTATTTT
TRBJ2-7,TRBV2,few,NA,CASSPFYEQYF,TGTGCCAGCAGTCCCTTCTACGAGCAGTACTTC
TRBJ2-2,TRBV19,NA,TRBD2,CASNNGGATGELFF,TGTGCCAGTAATAACGGGGGGGCTACCGGGGAGCTGTTTTTT
TRBJ2-2,TRBV7-9,NA,NA,CASSLRGGTGELFF,TGTGCCAGCAGCTTGAGGGGAGGCACCGGGGAGCTGTTTTTT
TRBJ1-2,TRBV6-5,NA,TRBD1,CASSSDRAPGYTF,TGTGCCAGCAGTTCTGACAGGGCGCCCGGCTACACCTTC
TRBJ1-2,TRBV19,NA,NA,CASSLQTAIGYTF,TGTGCCAGTAGTTTACAGACGGCTATCGGCTACACCTTC
TRBJ2-7,TRBV6-2/TRBV6-3,NA,TRBD1,CASSKTGTGHEQYF,TGTGCCAGCAGTAAAACCGGGACAGGGCACGAGCAGTACTTC
TRBJ1-2,TRBV6-5,few,TRBD1,CASSPGTEYGYTF,TGTGCCAGCAGTCCCGGGACAGAATATGGCTACACCTTC
TRBJ2-7,TRBV7-2,few,TRBD2,CASSLLTSGRRMGPGQYF,TGTGCCAGCAGCCTTTTGACTAGCGGGAGAAGGATGGGCCCCGGGCAGTACTTC
TRBJ1-3,TRBV9,NA,TRBD1,CASSPRTGGPSGNTIYF,TGTGCCAGCAGCCCCCGGACAGGGGGCCCCTCTGGAAACACCATATATTTT
TRBJ1-5,TRBV30,NA,NA,CAWSGSPQQPQHF,TGTGCCTGGAGTGGGTCCCCCCAGCAGCCCCAGCATTTT
TRBJ1-2,TRBV9,once,NA,CASSPLPADTGGYTF,TGTGCCAGCAGCCCCTTGCCCGCTGACACAGGTGGCTACACCTTC
TRBJ2-1,TRBV11-2,NA,NA,CASIRGRANEQFF,TGTGCCAGCATAAGGGGTAGAGCCAATGAGCAGTTCTTC
TRBJ1-2,TRBV19,NA,NA,CASSIGQMTYGYTF,TGTGCCAGTAGTATCGGACAGATGACCTATGGCTACACCTTC
TRBJ2-7,TRBV5-5,once,NA,CASSLDGTYEQYF,TGTGCCAGCAGCTTGGACGGGACCTACGAGCAGTACTTC
TRBJ2-3,TRBV10-3,NA,NA,CAISGSESTDTQYF,TGTGCCATCAGTGGTAGCGAGAGCACAGATACGCAGTATTTT
TRBJ1-6,TRBV6-5,NA,NA,CASAVSSPLHF,TGTGCCAGCGCGGTGTCATCACCCCTCCACTTT